This TCR beta chain originates from a study of blood T cell repertoires in COVID-19. The length of the CDR3 is 14 residues. V trimming: 9 bases; J trimming: 8 bases; junction bases outside the gene matches: 11. The germline gives CDR1 SNHLY, CDR2 FYNNEI. Sequencing used immunoSEQ multiplex PCR; TCRdb keeps in-frame clones, though not all of them. The sample gives about 190,000 clones, around 87% of which show up once; approximately 2.5% is in the top ten. The sequencing input was peripheral blood. This receptor was taken from a man aged 40-49 years with active or convalescent COVID-19. V usage is TRBV2 and J usage is TRBJ1-4, with TRBD1 matching 8 bases. The CDR3 loop is CASRTDRGNEKLFF. In DNA, the CDR3 is TGTGCCAGTAGAACCGACAGGGGAAACGAAAAACTGTTTTTT.